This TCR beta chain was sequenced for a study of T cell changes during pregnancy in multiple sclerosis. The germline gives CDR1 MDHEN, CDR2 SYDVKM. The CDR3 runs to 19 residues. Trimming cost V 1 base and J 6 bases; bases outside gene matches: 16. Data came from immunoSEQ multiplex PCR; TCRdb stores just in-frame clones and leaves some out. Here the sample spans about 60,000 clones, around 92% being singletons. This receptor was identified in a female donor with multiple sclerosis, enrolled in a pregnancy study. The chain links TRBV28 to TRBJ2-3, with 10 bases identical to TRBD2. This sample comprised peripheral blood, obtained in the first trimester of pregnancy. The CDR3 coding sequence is TGTGCCAGCAGTTTATTCCCCCCCCCAGCGGGAGGGGTGGGGGATACGCAGTATTTT. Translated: CASSLFPPPAGGVGDTQYF.